Listed below are T cell receptor beta chains from one sample, sequenced in a study of tumour-infiltrating T cells in Burkitt lymphoma. Clones were sequenced by immunoSEQ multiplex PCR, and TCRdb holds only the in-frame ones, with some missing. Altogether several thousand clones are present, approximately 16% being singletons, with the ten largest covering roughly 13%. The sample taken for sequencing was tumor tissue. Receptor source: a human donor with diffuse large B-cell lymphoma. Some clones in this sample may be carry-over from other donors' samples. CDR3s leave out the opening cysteine and the closing phenylalanine or tryptophan. The D gene is left open where the match is weak. Rows give clone size only sometimes, using once, few, many, or a class for an expanded clone.

V gene	D gene	J gene	clone size	CDR3 protein
TRBV4-3	TRBD1	TRBJ1-6	few	ASSQEPGTGSSPLH
TRBV11-2	TRBD1	TRBJ1-3	NA	ASSLDRAGNTIY
TRBV5-6	TRBD1	TRBJ1-1	medium-sized	ASSDGTEVVGEAF
TRBV19	TRBD1	TRBJ1-2	few	ASSVTGGPSYGYT
TRBV2	NA	TRBJ1-2	few	ASSPRGPGGYT
TRBV9	NA	TRBJ2-2	few	ASTSTDTGELF
TRBV29-1	NA	TRBJ1-5	few	SVDSRDSNQPQH
TRBV4-3	NA	TRBJ1-5	NA	ASSQGSNQPQH
TRBV6-6	NA	TRBJ1-1	NA	ASSPGTEAF
TRBV19	TRBD1	TRBJ2-1	NA	ASSVTGGVGNEQF
TRBV9	TRBD2	TRBJ2-3	few	ASSVVGLADLDTQY
TRBV25-1	TRBD1	TRBJ2-2	few	ASARRDRDTGELF
TRBV18	TRBD2	TRBJ2-3	few	ASSPPFLADRTDTQY
TRBV18	NA	TRBJ2-7	NA	ASSPPWGRNSYEQY
TRBV7-6	NA	TRBJ1-2	NA	ASSSSGVGYT
TRBV6-6	NA	TRBJ1-2	NA	ASSDGPTYGYT
TRBV4-3	NA	TRBJ1-6	NA	ASSQDVLSPLH
TRBV7-8	TRBD1	TRBJ1-3	NA	ASSLDGTVTSGNTIY
TRBV6-1	TRBD1	TRBJ2-7	NA	ASSEQGESYEQY
TRBV2	TRBD2	TRBJ2-1	NA	ASSSGRASAGNEQF
TRBV2	TRBD1	TRBJ1-4	few	ASSQRPGQGPFWKKLF
TRBV5-1	TRBD1	TRBJ1-2	NA	ASTTGNDYGYT
TRBV18	NA	TRBJ2-1	few	ASSPGGYNEQF
TRBV18	NA	TRBJ2-7	NA	ASSPKRQDSYEQY
TRBV4-1	NA	TRBJ1-2	NA	ASSQQSDFNYGYT
TRBV5-1	TRBD1	TRBJ1-1	NA	ASSRTGVWDTEAF
TRBV28	TRBD2	TRBJ2-1	NA	ASSPFSGTRRKF
TRBV11-2	TRBD1	TRBJ2-7	NA	ASSLTGGLDEQY
TRBV28	TRBD2	TRBJ2-1	NA	ASSSPVPGPGTSGRARYNEQF
TRBV7-8	TRBD1	TRBJ2-7	NA	ASSPDRGLYEQY
TRBV6-5	NA	TRBJ2-7	few	ASSYKGWRSYEQY